This T cell receptor (beta chain) was identified during a study of blood T cell repertoires in COVID-19. Germline CDR1 MGHRA, CDR2 YSYEKL. V dropped 2 bases and J dropped 4 bases, with 9 bases sitting between them. The CDR3 is made up of 15 amino acids. All enrollees were about 18 to 89 years old and from roughly 26 US areas. Assignment of participants to cohorts was predicated upon participant-reported clinical history. This table comes from immunoSEQ multiplex PCR, and its TCRdb copy is limited to in-frame clones, with some not included. The data hold hundreds of thousands of clones, with approximately 78% observed a single time.

This chain connects TRBV4-1 to TRBJ2-6; possible D gene TRBD2, 6 bases. Sequenced material: PBMCs or T cells enriched from blood (not recorded which). This TCR was recovered from a man between 35 and 55 years old who had been exposed to COVID-19. The CDR3, as DNA: TGCGCCAGCAGCCAAAGCGGGTACGGGGCCAACGTCCTGACTTTC. Protein product: CASSQSGYGANVLTF.